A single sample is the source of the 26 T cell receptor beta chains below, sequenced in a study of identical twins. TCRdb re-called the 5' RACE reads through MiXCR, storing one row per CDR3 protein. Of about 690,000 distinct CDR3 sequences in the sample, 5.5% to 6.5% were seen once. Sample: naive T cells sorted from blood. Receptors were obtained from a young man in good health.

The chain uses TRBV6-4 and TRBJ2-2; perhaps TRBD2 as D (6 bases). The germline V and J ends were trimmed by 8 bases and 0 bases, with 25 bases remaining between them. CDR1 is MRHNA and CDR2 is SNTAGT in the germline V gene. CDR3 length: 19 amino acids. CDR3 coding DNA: TGTGCCAGCTCCCGAAGGAGGAGGGTTGGACTTTCGAACACCGGGGAGCTGTTTTTT. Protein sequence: CASSRRRRVGLSNTGELFF.

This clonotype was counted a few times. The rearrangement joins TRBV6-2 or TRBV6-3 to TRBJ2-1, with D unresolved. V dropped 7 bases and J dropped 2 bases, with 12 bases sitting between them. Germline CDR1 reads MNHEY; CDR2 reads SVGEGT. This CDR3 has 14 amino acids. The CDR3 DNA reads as TGTGCCAGCAATCGTCTAGTCGCCTACAATGAGCAGTTCTTC. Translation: CASNRLVAYNEQFF.

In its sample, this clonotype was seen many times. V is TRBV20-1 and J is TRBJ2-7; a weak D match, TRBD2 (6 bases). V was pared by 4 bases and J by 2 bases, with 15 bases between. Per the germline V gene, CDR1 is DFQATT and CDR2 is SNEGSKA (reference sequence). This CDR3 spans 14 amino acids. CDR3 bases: TGCAGTGCTATAGGAGTCGGGGGTCCCTACGAGCAGTACTTC. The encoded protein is CSAIGVGGPYEQYF.

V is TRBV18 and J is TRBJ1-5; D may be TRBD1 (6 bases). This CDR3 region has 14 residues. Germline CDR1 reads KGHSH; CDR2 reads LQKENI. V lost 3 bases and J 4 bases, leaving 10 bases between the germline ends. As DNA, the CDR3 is TGTGCCAGCTCACCGAGACAGGCGAATCAGCCCCAGCATTTT. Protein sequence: CASSPRQANQPQHF.

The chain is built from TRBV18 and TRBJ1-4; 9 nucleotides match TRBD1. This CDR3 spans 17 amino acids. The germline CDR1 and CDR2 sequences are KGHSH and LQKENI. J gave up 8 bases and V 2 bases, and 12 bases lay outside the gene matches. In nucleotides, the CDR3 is TGTGCCAGCTCACCATTACAGGGGGCGCCGATCTACGAAAAACTGTTTTTT. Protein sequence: CASSPLQGAPIYEKLFF.

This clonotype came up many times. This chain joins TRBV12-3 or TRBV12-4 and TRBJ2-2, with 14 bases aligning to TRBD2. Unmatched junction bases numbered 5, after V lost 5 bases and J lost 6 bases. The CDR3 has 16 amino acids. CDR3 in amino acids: CASSTGTSGSSGELFF. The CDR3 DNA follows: TGTGCCAGCAGTACCGGGACTAGCGGGAGTTCCGGGGAGCTGTTTTTT.

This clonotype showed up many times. The CDR3: CASSQRTGDIYF. DNA of the CDR3: TGTGCCAGCAGTCAGCGCACGGGCGACATATATTTT. The chain uses TRBV12-3 or TRBV12-4 and TRBJ1-3; D remains ambiguous. The CDR3 contains 12 residues. V lost 5 bases and J 12 bases, leaving 14 bases between the germline ends.

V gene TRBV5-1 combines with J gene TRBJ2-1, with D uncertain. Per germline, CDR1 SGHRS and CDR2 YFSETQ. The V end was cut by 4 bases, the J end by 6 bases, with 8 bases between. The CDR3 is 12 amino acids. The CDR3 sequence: CASSEKFNEQFF. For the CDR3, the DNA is TGCGCCAGCAGCGAGAAGTTCAATGAGCAGTTCTTC.

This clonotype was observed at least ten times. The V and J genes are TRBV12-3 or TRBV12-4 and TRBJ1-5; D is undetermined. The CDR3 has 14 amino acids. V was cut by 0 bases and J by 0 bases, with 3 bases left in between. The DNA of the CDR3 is TGTGCCAGCAGTTTAGCCGTTAGCAATCAGCCCCAGCATTTT. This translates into CASSLAVSNQPQHF.

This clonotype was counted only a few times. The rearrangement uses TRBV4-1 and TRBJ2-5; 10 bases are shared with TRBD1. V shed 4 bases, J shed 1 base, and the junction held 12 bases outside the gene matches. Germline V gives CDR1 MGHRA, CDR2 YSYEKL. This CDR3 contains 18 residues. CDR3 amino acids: CASSREQTGTGAQETQYF. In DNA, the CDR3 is TGCGCCAGCAGCCGAGAACAAACCGGGACAGGGGCCCAAGAGACCCAGTACTTC.

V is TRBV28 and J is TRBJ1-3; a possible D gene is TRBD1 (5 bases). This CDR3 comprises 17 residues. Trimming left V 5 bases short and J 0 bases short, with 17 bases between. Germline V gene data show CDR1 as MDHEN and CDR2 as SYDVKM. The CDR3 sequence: CASSAPGSLSSGNTIYF. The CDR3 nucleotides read TGTGCCAGCAGTGCCCCAGGGAGCCTAAGCTCTGGAAACACCATATATTTT.

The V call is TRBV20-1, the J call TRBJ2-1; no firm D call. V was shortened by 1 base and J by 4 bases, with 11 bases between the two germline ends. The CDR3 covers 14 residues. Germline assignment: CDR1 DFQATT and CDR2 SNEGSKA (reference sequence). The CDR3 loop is CSARVRHIYNEQFF. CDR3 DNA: TGCAGTGCTAGAGTCAGACACATTTACAATGAGCAGTTCTTC.

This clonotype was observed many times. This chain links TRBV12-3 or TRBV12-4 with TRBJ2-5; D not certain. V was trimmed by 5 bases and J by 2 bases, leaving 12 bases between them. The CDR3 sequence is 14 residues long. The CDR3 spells CASSTTEFQETQYF. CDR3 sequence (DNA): TGTGCCAGCAGTACCACGGAGTTTCAAGAGACCCAGTACTTC.

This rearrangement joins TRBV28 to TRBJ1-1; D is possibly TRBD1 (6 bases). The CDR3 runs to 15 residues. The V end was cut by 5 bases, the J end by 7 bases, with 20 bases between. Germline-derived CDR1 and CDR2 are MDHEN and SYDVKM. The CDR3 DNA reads TGTGCCAGCAGTCCCACGGCCAGGGGCAGAGATGAAGCTTTCTTT. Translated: CASSPTARGRDEAFF.

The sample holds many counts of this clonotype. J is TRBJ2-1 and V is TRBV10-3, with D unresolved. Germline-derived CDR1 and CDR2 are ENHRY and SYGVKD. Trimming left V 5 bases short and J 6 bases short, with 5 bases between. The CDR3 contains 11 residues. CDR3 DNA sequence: TGTGCCATCAGTCCAGGCAATGAGCAGTTCTTC. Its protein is CAISPGNEQFF.

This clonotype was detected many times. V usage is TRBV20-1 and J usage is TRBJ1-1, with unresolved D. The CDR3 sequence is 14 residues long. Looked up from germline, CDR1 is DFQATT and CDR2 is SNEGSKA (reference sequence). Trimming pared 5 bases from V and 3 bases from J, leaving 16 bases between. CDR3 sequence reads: CSAHTIVLDTEAFF. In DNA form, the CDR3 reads TGCAGTGCTCACACCATAGTCTTGGACACTGAAGCTTTCTTT.

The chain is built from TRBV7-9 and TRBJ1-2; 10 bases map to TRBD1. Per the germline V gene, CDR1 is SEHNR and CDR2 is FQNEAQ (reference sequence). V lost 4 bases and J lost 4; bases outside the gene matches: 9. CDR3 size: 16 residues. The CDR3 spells CASSSRQGAGGYGYTF. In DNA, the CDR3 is TGTGCCAGCAGCTCCCGACAGGGGGCAGGGGGCTATGGCTACACCTTC.

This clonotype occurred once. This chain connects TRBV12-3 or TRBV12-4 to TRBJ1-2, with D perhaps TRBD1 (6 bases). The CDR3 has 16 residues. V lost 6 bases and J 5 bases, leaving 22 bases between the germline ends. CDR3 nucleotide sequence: TGTGCCAGCAGCTTGAAGGTCTCAGGGGATAGGTATGGCTACACCTTC. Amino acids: CASSLKVSGDRYGYTF.

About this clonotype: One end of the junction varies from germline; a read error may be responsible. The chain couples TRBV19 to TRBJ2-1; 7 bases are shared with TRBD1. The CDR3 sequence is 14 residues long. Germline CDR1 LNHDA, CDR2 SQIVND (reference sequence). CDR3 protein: CASRRPGQYNEQFF. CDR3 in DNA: TGTGCCAGTAGGAGACCGGGACAGTACAATGAGCAGTTTTTC. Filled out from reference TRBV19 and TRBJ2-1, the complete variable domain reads DGGITQSPKYLFRKEGQNVTLSCEQNLNHDAMYWYRQDPGQGLRLIYYSQIVNDFQKGDIAEGYSVSREKKESFPLTVTSAQKNPTAFYLCASRRPGQYNEQFFGPGTRLTVL.

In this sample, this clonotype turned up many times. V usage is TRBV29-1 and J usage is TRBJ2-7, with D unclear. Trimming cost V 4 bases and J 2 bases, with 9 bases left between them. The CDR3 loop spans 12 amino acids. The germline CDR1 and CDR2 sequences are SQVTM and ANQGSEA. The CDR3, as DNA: TGCAGCGTTGTTGGTTCCCCCTACGAGCAGTACTTC. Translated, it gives CSVVGSPYEQYF.

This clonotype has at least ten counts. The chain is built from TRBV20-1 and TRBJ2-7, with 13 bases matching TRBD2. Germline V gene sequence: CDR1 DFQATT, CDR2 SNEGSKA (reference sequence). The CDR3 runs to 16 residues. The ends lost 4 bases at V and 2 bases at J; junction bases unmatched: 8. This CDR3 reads CSAKGTSGAPTYEQYF. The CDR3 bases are TGCAGTGCTAAAGGGACTAGCGGGGCACCTACCTACGAGCAGTACTTC.

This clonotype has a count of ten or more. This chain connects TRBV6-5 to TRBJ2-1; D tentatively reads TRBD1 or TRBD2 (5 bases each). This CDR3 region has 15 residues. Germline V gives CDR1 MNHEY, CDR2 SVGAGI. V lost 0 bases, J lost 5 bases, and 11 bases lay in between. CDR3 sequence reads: CASSYSTGPNNEQFF. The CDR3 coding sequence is TGTGCCAGCAGTTACTCGACGGGACCAAACAATGAGCAGTTCTTC.

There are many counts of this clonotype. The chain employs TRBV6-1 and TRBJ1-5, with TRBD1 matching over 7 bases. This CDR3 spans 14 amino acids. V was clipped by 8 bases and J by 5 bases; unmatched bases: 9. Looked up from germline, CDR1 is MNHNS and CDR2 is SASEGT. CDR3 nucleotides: TGTGCCAGCTGTCCCCGGACAGGAGATCAGCCCCAGCATTTT. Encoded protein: CASCPRTGDQPQHF.

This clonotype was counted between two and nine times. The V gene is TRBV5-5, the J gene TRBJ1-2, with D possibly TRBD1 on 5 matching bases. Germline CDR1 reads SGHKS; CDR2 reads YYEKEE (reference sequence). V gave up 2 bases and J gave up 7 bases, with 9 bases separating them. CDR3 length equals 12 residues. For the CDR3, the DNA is TGTGCCAGCAGCTTTATAGGGGTTGGCTACACCTTC. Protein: CASSFIGVGYTF.

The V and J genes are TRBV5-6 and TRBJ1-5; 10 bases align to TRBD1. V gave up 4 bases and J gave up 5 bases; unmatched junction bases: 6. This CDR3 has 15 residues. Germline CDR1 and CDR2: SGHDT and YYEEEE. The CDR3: CASSHDRGRDQPQHF. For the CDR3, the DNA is TGTGCCAGCAGCCACGACAGGGGGCGGGATCAGCCCCAGCATTTT.

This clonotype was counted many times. CDR3 residues: CATAGGAQETQYF. The CDR3 DNA reads TGTGCCACGGCGGGGGGGGCCCAAGAGACCCAGTACTTC. This sequence joins TRBV10-3 and TRBJ2-5; 9 bases map to TRBD2. The CDR3 covers 13 residues. Per the germline V gene, CDR1 is ENHRY and CDR2 is SYGVKD. V dropped 10 bases and J dropped 1; count of bases not matched to a gene: 4.